Listed below are T cell receptor beta chains from one sample, sequenced in a study of cytomegalovirus exposure and HLA in healthy donors. Profiled with immunoSEQ multiplex PCR; TCRdb holds only in-frame clones, not every one. The sample yields 220,000 or so clones, 65% to 80% seen once. Sequencing was done on a sample of PBMCs. These TCRs come from a man in his fifties in good health and CMV-seronegative. The CDR3 runs from the conserved cysteine through the conserved F or W. A D gene is named only where the DNA matches it firmly. Size tells how often a clone was seen (once, few, many) or the class of an expanded clone, and some rows leave it out.

>TRBD2|-|TRBJ2-7|TRBV19
TGTGCCAGTAGTATAGCCGGGACTAGCGGGAGTTACGAGCAGTACTTC
CASSIAGTSGSYEQYF
>-|-|TRBJ1-1|TRBV28
TGTGCCAGCACCCCGCCTTCAGTGAACACTGAAGCTTTCTTT
CASTPPSVNTEAFF
>TRBD1|once|TRBJ1-1|TRBV19
TGTGCCAGTAGTATGGCCAGGGGGGTCACTGAAGCTTTCTTT
CASSMARGVTEAFF
>-|-|TRBJ1-4|TRBV18
TGTGCCAGCTCACCAGTCACCGGGACACACGAAAAACTGTTTTTT
CASSPVTGTHEKLFF
>TRBD2|-|TRBJ2-7|TRBV7-2
TGTGCCAGCAGCCCCCGGGTAGCGGGAGGGGGGGAGCAGTACTTC
CASSPRVAGGGEQYF
>TRBD2|-|TRBJ2-1|TRBV15
TGTGCCACCAGCAGACTTAGCGGGAGGGCCGACAATGAGCAGTTCTTC
CATSRLSGRADNEQFF
>TRBD1|-|TRBJ1-1|TRBV6-4
TGTGCCAGGGGGACAGGACAGAACACTGAAGCTTTCTTT
CARGTGQNTEAFF
>-|once|TRBJ2-3|TRBV27
TGTGCCAGCAGTCACGGAGGGCTAGCTAGTATGGCAGATACGCAGTATTTT
CASSHGGLASMADTQYF
>-|-|TRBJ2-5|TRBV18
TGTGCCAGCTCCCCAGTCGCGGAGGGAGGGACCCAGTACTTC
CASSPVAEGGTQYF
>TRBD2|-|TRBJ2-1|TRBV27
TGTGCCAGCAGTTTATTCTGGACTAGCGGGAGGGGGGGCTACAATGAGCAGTTCTTC
CASSLFWTSGRGGYNEQFF
>TRBD2|few|TRBJ2-7|TRBV6-5
TGTGCCAGCACCTCAGCGGGGTTTCCCTACGAGCAGTACTTC
CASTSAGFPYEQYF
>TRBD1|-|TRBJ2-7|TRBV6-4
TGTGCCAGCAGTGAGTCCGGGACAGGGGGCTACGAGCAGTACTTC
CASSESGTGGYEQYF
>-|-|TRBJ2-7|TRBV9
TGTGCCAGCAGCGTAGGACAGGCCGGCTACGAGCAGTACTTC
CASSVGQAGYEQYF
>-|-|TRBJ1-4|TRBV11-2
TGTGCCAGCAGACCCCGGGGAGGGGTAGAGGAAAAACTGTTTTTT
CASRPRGGVEEKLFF
>TRBD2|few|TRBJ2-3|TRBV6-1
TGTGCCAGCAGTGAAGTGGCGGGAGGCCCAGATACGCAGTATTTT
CASSEVAGGPDTQYF
>TRBD2|-|TRBJ2-1|TRBV5-1
TGCGCCAGCAGCTTGTCAGCGGGAATAGTTGAGCAGTTCTTC
CASSLSAGIVEQFF
>-|-|TRBJ2-7|TRBV9
TGTGCCAGCAGCGTAGCTACGGGGGAGCAGTACTTC
CASSVATGEQYF
>-|-|TRBJ1-2|TRBV28
TGTGCCAGCAGTTTGGGAGGGGGAGGCGCCCCCTATGGCTACACCTTC
CASSLGGGGAPYGYTF
>-|-|TRBJ2-6|TRBV21-1
TGTGCCAGCAGCACCCTGACAGGGGCCGGTCCTTTCTCTGGGGCCAACGTCCTGACTTTC
CASSTLTGAGPFSGANVLTF
>-|-|TRBJ1-5|TRBV27
TGTGCCAGCAGTTTATTGAGACAACCGACAAATCAGCCCCAGCATTTT
CASSLLRQPTNQPQHF
>-|-|TRBJ1-3|TRBV27
TGTGCCAGCAGTTCACAAGCGCAACGAAACACCATATATTTT
CASSSQAQRNTIYF
>TRBD1|-|TRBJ1-2|TRBV6-1
TGTGCCAGCAGTAAAATCGGGACAGCCATAAATGGCTACACCTTC
CASSKIGTAINGYTF
>-|-|TRBJ1-3|TRBV19
TGTGCCAGTAGTATCGACCCTGACAGGCCTGGAAACACCATATATTTT
CASSIDPDRPGNTIYF
>-|-|TRBJ2-5|TRBV28
TGTGCCAGCAGTTTAAGGAGCGTTGAGACCCAGTACTTC
CASSLRSVETQYF
>TRBD2|-|TRBJ2-5|TRBV9
TGTGCCAGCAGCGCCCAGCGGGACGGGGCCCAAGAGACCCAGTACTTC
CASSAQRDGAQETQYF
>TRBD2|-|TRBJ2-1|TRBV5-1
TGCGCCAGCAGCCTCCTAGCGGGACCAGGGGACAATGAGCAGTTCTTC
CASSLLAGPGDNEQFF
>TRBD2|few|TRBJ2-3|TRBV18
TGTGCCAGCTCACCGACGGGACTAAACACAGATACGCAGTATTTT
CASSPTGLNTDTQYF
>-|-|TRBJ2-1|TRBV10-3
TGTGCCATTGCCGGCTCGGCGGGGTCCGCCAATGAGCAGTTCTTC
CAIAGSAGSANEQFF
>TRBD1|-|TRBJ2-7|TRBV7-2
TGTGCCAGCAGATCGGGGACAGGGGGAACAAGAGAGCAGTACTTC
CASRSGTGGTREQYF
>-|-|TRBJ2-2|TRBV28
TGTGCCAGCAAGGTGGAGTTGAACACCGGGGAGCTGTTTTTT
CASKVELNTGELFF
>-|-|TRBJ2-7|TRBV5-1
TGCGCCAGCAGCCGCAGACAGGAAGCCTTGGGGGAGCAGTACTTC
CASSRRQEALGEQYF
>-|-|TRBJ1-2|TRBV5-6
TGTGCCAGCAGCTTGGACCAGGGCGGCTATGGCTACACCTTC
CASSLDQGGYGYTF
>TRBD1|-|TRBJ1-1|TRBV5-4
TGTGCCAGCAGCTTGGCGGGACAGAGGAACACTGAAGCTTTCTTT
CASSLAGQRNTEAFF
>TRBD2|-|TRBJ2-1|TRBV25-1
TGTGCCAGCAGTGACGCCGGGACTAGCGTTGGTGAGCAGTTCTTC
CASSDAGTSVGEQFF
>-|-|TRBJ2-7|TRBV9
TGTGCCAGCAGCGTAGCCGGGGTAGGGCCCTACGAGCAGTACTTC
CASSVAGVGPYEQYF
>-|-|TRBJ2-5|TRBV27
TGTGCCAGCAGTTTATGGACTAACGCTCAAGAGACCCAGTACTTC
CASSLWTNAQETQYF
>TRBD1|-|TRBJ2-1|TRBV11-3
TGTGCCAGCAGCTCCACAGGGGGCAATGAGCAGTTCTTC
CASSSTGGNEQFF
>TRBD1|-|TRBJ1-1|TRBV5-1
TGCGCCAGCAGGCAACGACAGGGGGGGAACACTGAAGCTTTCTTT
CASRQRQGGNTEAFF
>TRBD1|-|TRBJ2-1|TRBV5-1
TGCGCCAGCAGCTTGCCTACCGGGACAGGGATGTCTGAGCAGTTCTTC
CASSLPTGTGMSEQFF
>TRBD2|few|TRBJ2-3|TRBV27
TGTGCCAGCAGTTGGGGCGGGAGGAGAGAAGATACGCAGTATTTT
CASSWGGRREDTQYF